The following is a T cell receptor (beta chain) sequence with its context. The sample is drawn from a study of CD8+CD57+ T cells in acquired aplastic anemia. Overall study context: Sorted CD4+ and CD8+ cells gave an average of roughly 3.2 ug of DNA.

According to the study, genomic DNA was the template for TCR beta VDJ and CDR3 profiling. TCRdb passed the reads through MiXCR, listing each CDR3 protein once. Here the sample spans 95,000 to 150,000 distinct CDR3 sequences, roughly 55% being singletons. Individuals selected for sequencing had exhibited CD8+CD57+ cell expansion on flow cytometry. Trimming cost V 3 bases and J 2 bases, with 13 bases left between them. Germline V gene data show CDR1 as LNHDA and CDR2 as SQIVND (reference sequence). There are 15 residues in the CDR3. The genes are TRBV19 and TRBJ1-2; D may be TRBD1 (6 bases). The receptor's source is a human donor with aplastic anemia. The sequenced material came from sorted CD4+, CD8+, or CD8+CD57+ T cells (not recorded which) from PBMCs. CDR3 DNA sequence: TGTGCCAGTAGTATGATGGCAGGGGTGAACTATGGCTACACCTTC. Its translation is CASSMMAGVNYGYTF.